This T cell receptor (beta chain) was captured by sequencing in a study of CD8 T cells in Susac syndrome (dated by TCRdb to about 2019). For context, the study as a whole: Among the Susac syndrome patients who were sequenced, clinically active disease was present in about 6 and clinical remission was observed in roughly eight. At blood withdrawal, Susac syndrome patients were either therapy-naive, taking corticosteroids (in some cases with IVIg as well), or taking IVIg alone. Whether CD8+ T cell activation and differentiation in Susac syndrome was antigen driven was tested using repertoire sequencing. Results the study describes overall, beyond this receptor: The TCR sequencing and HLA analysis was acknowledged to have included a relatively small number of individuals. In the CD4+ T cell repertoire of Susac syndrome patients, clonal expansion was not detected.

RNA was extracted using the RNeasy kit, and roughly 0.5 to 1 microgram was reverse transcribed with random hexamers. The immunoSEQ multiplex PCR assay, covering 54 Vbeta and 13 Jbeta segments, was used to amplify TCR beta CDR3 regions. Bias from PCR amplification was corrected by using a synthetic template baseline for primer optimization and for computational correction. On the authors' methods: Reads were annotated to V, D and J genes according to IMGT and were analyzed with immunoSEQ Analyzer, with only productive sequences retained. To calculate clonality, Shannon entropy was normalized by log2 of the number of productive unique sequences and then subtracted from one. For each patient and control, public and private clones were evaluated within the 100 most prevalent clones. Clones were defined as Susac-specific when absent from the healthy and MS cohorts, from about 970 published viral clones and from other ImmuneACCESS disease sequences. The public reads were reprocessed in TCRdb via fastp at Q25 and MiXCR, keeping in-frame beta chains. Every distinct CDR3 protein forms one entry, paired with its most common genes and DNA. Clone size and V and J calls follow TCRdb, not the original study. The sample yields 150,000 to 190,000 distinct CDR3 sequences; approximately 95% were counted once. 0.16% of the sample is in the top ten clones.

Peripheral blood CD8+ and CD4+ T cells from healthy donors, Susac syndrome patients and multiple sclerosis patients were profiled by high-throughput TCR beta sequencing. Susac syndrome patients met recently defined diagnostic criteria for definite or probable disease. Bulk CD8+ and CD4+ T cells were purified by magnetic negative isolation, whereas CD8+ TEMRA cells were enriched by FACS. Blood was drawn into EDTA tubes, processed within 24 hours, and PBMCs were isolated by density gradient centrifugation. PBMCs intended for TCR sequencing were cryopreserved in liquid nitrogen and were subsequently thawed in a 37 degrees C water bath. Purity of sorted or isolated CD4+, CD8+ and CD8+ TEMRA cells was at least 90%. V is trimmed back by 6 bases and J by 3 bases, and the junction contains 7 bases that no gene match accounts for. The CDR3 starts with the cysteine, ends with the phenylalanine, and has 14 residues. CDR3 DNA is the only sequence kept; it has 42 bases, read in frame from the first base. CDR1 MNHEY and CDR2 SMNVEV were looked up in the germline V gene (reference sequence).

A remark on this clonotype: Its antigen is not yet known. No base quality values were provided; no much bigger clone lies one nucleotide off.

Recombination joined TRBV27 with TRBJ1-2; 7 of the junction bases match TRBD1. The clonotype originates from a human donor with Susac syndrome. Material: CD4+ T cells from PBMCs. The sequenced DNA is TGTGCCAGCAGGGGACGAACAGGGGACTATGGCTACACCTTC. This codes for CASRGRTGDYGYTF.